The 6 T cell receptor beta chains given below trace back to one sample, sequenced in a study of CD8 T cells in ankylosing spondylitis. Whole-study results and caveats: Within ankylosing spondylitis blood, a TCR beta motif made up of several highly homologous variants appeared to be characteristic.

Antigens for these TCRs are unknown. TCRdb recomputed calls from the 5' RACE reads with MiXCR, one row per CDR3 protein. Among fewer than 550,000 distinct CDR3 sequences listed, roughly 5.3% were seen once. Specimen: blood, either unsorted or a sorted T cell fraction (not recorded which). The receptors here all came from a male donor with ankylosing spondylitis.

This clonotype showed up many times. The chain carries TRBV28 and TRBJ1-2, with D unresolved. V lost 6 bases to trimming and J lost 0 bases, with 17 bases between them. CDR1 and CDR2 from the germline V gene are MDHEN and SYDVKM. CDR3 length: 16 residues. The CDR3 DNA is TGTGCCAGCAGCATATTACTCGCGACAACTAACTATGGCTACACCTTC. As protein: CASSILLATTNYGYTF.

This clonotype has ten or more counts. The chain uses TRBV4-1 and TRBJ1-6; perhaps TRBD1 as D (5 bases). The germline CDR1 and CDR2 sequences are MGHRA and YSYEKL. The CDR3 is 14 amino acids. V lost 2 bases and J 6 bases, leaving 8 bases between the germline ends. The CDR3 reads CASSQWDGNSPLHF. The CDR3 coding sequence is TGCGCCAGCAGCCAATGGGACGGTAATTCACCCCTCCACTTT.

This clonotype was picked up many times. The chain joins TRBV4-3 to TRBJ1-6; D perhaps matches TRBD1 (5 bases). The germline gives CDR1 LGHNA, CDR2 YSLEER. This CDR3 contains 16 residues. The ends were cut back, 0 bases at V and 7 bases at J, with 13 bases in the middle. The CDR3 loop reads CASSQDIQGTNSPLHF. The CDR3 DNA sequence: TGCGCCAGCAGCCAAGATATTCAGGGTACGAATTCACCCCTCCACTTT.

This clonotype was detected a few times. This sequence joins TRBV11-2 and TRBJ2-1; D is unresolved. Per the germline V gene, CDR1 is SGHAT and CDR2 is FQNNGV. V lost 1 base and J lost 8, with 3 bases in between. This CDR3 spans 11 amino acids. Written as DNA, the CDR3 is TGTGCCAGCAGCTTAGGCCATGAGCAGTTCTTC. It codes for CASSLGHEQFF.

This clonotype appeared many times. The chain recombines TRBV20-1 with TRBJ1-2; 7 bases map to TRBD1. The CDR3 is 21 residues long. Germline V CDR1 and CDR2: DFQATT, SNEGSKA (reference sequence). Trimming at V came to 4 bases and at J to 6 bases, leaving 32 bases not matched to a gene. CDR3 in amino acids: CSAIIQGVSQTGDGGPNGYTF. Here the CDR3 DNA reads TGCAGTGCTATCATTCAGGGGGTCTCCCAAACCGGGGACGGGGGACCTAATGGCTACACCTTC.

This clonotype appeared many times. The V call is TRBV10-3, the J call TRBJ1-2; D is undetermined. V was clipped by 1 base and J by 8 bases, with 14 bases between them. The CDR3 covers 14 residues. In germline, CDR1 is ENHRY, CDR2 SYGVKD. DNA of the CDR3: TGTGCCATCAGTGAGTTGACCGGGGAGAGGGGCTACACCTTC. Its protein is CAISELTGERGYTF.